The clone carrying this TCR beta chain showed up just once. The CDR3 spans 17 residues. Germline V gives CDR1 SEHNR, CDR2 FQNEAQ (reference sequence). The trim removed 3 bases at V and 7 bases at J, leaving 8 bases unmatched. This record comes from a study of cytomegalovirus exposure and HLA in healthy donors. The PCR made use of 60 Vbeta and 13 Jbeta primers. Assay: immunoSEQ multiplex PCR; the TCRdb copy retains only in-frame clones and omits some. The table has about 140,000 clones, over 60% seen once. The J gene is TRBJ2-4, the V gene TRBV7-9; 14 bases align to TRBD2. This clonotype was obtained from a man aged 35 to 55 in good health and CMV-seropositive. The sample taken for sequencing was PBMCs. In DNA, the CDR3 is TGTGCCAGCAGCTTCCGGACTAGCGGGGGGACGGGGAACATTCAGTACTTC. Amino acids: CASSFRTSGGTGNIQYF.